A selection of T cell receptor beta chains follows, all from one sample in a study of shared clonotypes between healthy human individuals. Produced via immunoSEQ multiplex PCR; TCRdb's table is partial and in-frame only. The table has approximately 810,000 clones, 80% to 95% seen once; the top ten hold around 24%. The sequenced material came from naive CD8+ T cells sorted from blood. All receptors derive from a young man in good health. Both conserved end residues are part of each CDR3. A D gene is named only where the DNA matches it firmly. Some rows have no size entry. The others give once, few or many, or a class for an expanded clone.

j_gene: TRBJ2-6
d_gene: TRBD1
abundance: once
v_gene: TRBV28
CDR3nt: TGTGCCAGCAGTCTGGAGACAGGGGCTGGGGCCAACGTCCTGACTTTC
CDR3aa: CASSLETGAGANVLTF

j_gene: TRBJ2-7
d_gene: TRBD2
abundance: few
v_gene: TRBV9
CDR3nt: TGTGCCAGCAGCGTAGTAGCGGGAGATTACGAGCAGTACTTC
CDR3aa: CASSVVAGDYEQYF

j_gene: TRBJ2-7
d_gene: .
abundance: once
v_gene: TRBV6-1
CDR3nt: TGTGCCAGCAGTTCCAGGGCCACCTACGAGCAGTACTTC
CDR3aa: CASSSRATYEQYF

j_gene: TRBJ2-7
d_gene: .
abundance: .
v_gene: TRBV28
CDR3nt: TGTGCCAGCAGTTTATGGGATCAGGGGGGCGGGAGTCCATACGAGCAGTACTTC
CDR3aa: CASSLWDQGGGSPYEQYF

j_gene: TRBJ1-3
d_gene: .
abundance: .
v_gene: TRBV7-9
CDR3nt: TGTGCCATACGCTCGGGAAGGGCCCCCTCTGGAAACACCATATATTTT
CDR3aa: CAIRSGRAPSGNTIYF

j_gene: TRBJ1-1
d_gene: TRBD1
abundance: .
v_gene: TRBV29-1
CDR3nt: TGCAGCGTTGAGGTCGTGAGACAGGGGAAATCCTACACTGAAGCTTTCTTT
CDR3aa: CSVEVVRQGKSYTEAFF

j_gene: TRBJ2-7
d_gene: TRBD1
abundance: few
v_gene: TRBV28
CDR3nt: TGTGCCAGCAGTCCCGACAGGGGTGACTACGAGCAGTACTTC
CDR3aa: CASSPDRGDYEQYF

j_gene: TRBJ2-2
d_gene: .
abundance: .
v_gene: TRBV2
CDR3nt: TGTGCCAGCAGTGTCACAGTCGTCTGGGACACCGGGGAGCTGTTTTTT
CDR3aa: CASSVTVVWDTGELFF

j_gene: TRBJ1-4
d_gene: TRBD1
abundance: .
v_gene: TRBV7-9
CDR3nt: TGTGCCAGCAGCTCCCCGGGACAGGGGAATGAAAAACTGTTTTTT
CDR3aa: CASSSPGQGNEKLFF

j_gene: TRBJ2-3
d_gene: .
abundance: .
v_gene: TRBV7-8
CDR3nt: TGTGCCAGCAGCTTAGCGGGGCCGGTAGTGGGGGAATTTACGCAGTATTTT
CDR3aa: CASSLAGPVVGEFTQYF

j_gene: TRBJ2-1
d_gene: .
abundance: .
v_gene: TRBV5-6
CDR3nt: TGTGCCAGCAGCGCCCAGGGTTGGTATGAGCAGTTCTTC
CDR3aa: CASSAQGWYEQFF

j_gene: TRBJ2-5
d_gene: .
abundance: .
v_gene: TRBV2
CDR3nt: TGTGCCAGCAGTGACTTACAAGAGACCCAGTACTTC
CDR3aa: CASSDLQETQYF

j_gene: TRBJ2-1
d_gene: .
abundance: .
v_gene: TRBV10-1
CDR3nt: TGCGCCAGCAGTTGGGGGAACAATGAGCAGTTCTTC
CDR3aa: CASSWGNNEQFF

j_gene: TRBJ2-2
d_gene: .
abundance: once
v_gene: TRBV5-4
CDR3nt: TGTGCCAGCTCGACATCAATGAACACCGGGGAGCTGTTTTTT
CDR3aa: CASSTSMNTGELFF

j_gene: TRBJ2-2
d_gene: .
abundance: .
v_gene: TRBV5-6
CDR3nt: TGTGCCAGCAGCTTACCTAGCAATACCGGGGAGCTGTTTTTT
CDR3aa: CASSLPSNTGELFF

j_gene: TRBJ2-7
d_gene: .
abundance: .
v_gene: TRBV6-1
CDR3nt: TGTGCCAGCAGTGTTCCTGACGTCACCTCCTACGAGCAGTACTTC
CDR3aa: CASSVPDVTSYEQYF

j_gene: TRBJ2-1
d_gene: .
abundance: .
v_gene: TRBV6-6
CDR3nt: TGTGCCAGCGGCGGAACCTACAATGAGCAGTTCTTC
CDR3aa: CASGGTYNEQFF

j_gene: TRBJ2-7
d_gene: TRBD1
abundance: .
v_gene: TRBV11-2
CDR3nt: TGTGCCAGCAGCTCGGGTCCGGGACAGGGCTTCTTCGAGCAGTACTTC
CDR3aa: CASSSGPGQGFFEQYF

j_gene: TRBJ2-7
d_gene: TRBD2
abundance: .
v_gene: TRBV7-9
CDR3nt: TGTGCCAGCAGCACTAGCGGGGGGCCCTCCTACGAGCAGTACTTC
CDR3aa: CASSTSGGPSYEQYF

j_gene: TRBJ2-1
d_gene: TRBD1
abundance: .
v_gene: TRBV5-1
CDR3nt: TGCGCCAGCAGTTGGGACAGCAATGAGCAGTTCTTC
CDR3aa: CASSWDSNEQFF

j_gene: TRBJ2-7
d_gene: TRBD1
abundance: .
v_gene: TRBV19
CDR3nt: TGTGCCAGTAGTATTAGGGACAGCTGGTACGAGCAGTACTTC
CDR3aa: CASSIRDSWYEQYF

j_gene: TRBJ2-7
d_gene: TRBD1
abundance: .
v_gene: TRBV6-5
CDR3nt: TGTGCCAGCAGTTACTCAGGGACAGGGGTCTACGAGCAGTACTTC
CDR3aa: CASSYSGTGVYEQYF

j_gene: TRBJ2-5
d_gene: TRBD2
abundance: .
v_gene: TRBV27
CDR3nt: TGTGCCAGCAGCCCGGGGGGGACCCAGTACTTC
CDR3aa: CASSPGGTQYF

j_gene: TRBJ2-1
d_gene: TRBD2
abundance: .
v_gene: TRBV2
CDR3nt: TGTGCCAGCAGTGAGGGGACTAGCGGGAGGGACGGTGAGCAGTTCTTC
CDR3aa: CASSEGTSGRDGEQFF

j_gene: TRBJ2-5
d_gene: TRBD2
abundance: .
v_gene: TRBV7-9
CDR3nt: TGTGCCAGCAGCCGCGGACTAGCAGAACACTTC
CDR3aa: CASSRGLAEHF

j_gene: TRBJ1-5
d_gene: TRBD1
abundance: .
v_gene: TRBV7-9
CDR3nt: TGTGCCAGCAGCCAAATCATCGGGGGGGACAGGGGCCTCAATCAGCCCCAGCATTTT
CDR3aa: CASSQIIGGDRGLNQPQHF

j_gene: TRBJ2-7
d_gene: .
abundance: .
v_gene: TRBV27
CDR3nt: TGTGCCAGCAGTTTAAGCGTGGGAGCAATCTCCTACGAGCAGTACTTC
CDR3aa: CASSLSVGAISYEQYF

j_gene: TRBJ2-1
d_gene: .
abundance: .
v_gene: TRBV5-1
CDR3nt: TGCGCCAGCAGCTTGGAGGTTGTCTGGAGCTCCTACAATGAGCAGTTCTTC
CDR3aa: CASSLEVVWSSYNEQFF

j_gene: TRBJ2-5
d_gene: TRBD1
abundance: .
v_gene: TRBV29-1
CDR3nt: TGCAGCGCCGGTCGACAGGGGGCGAGGGAGACCCAGTACTTC
CDR3aa: CSAGRQGARETQYF

j_gene: TRBJ2-7
d_gene: .
abundance: .
v_gene: TRBV6-6
CDR3nt: TGTGCCACTCAGATGGGGGGTGGGCAGTACTTC
CDR3aa: CATQMGGGQYF

j_gene: TRBJ2-5
d_gene: .
abundance: once
v_gene: TRBV7-6
CDR3nt: TGTGCCAGCAGCCGATGGGGGGAGACCCAGTACTTC
CDR3aa: CASSRWGETQYF

j_gene: TRBJ2-7
d_gene: TRBD1
abundance: .
v_gene: TRBV14
CDR3nt: TGTGCCAGCAGCCAGACCGGGACAGCAACCTACGAGCAGTACTTC
CDR3aa: CASSQTGTATYEQYF

j_gene: TRBJ2-7
d_gene: .
abundance: .
v_gene: TRBV18
CDR3nt: TGTGCCAGCCTGCCGTCCGGAGGTTCCGAGCAGTACTTC
CDR3aa: CASLPSGGSEQYF

j_gene: TRBJ2-5
d_gene: .
abundance: .
v_gene: TRBV15
CDR3nt: TGTGCCACCAGCAGAGGACAGGAGCAAGAGACCCAGTACTTC
CDR3aa: CATSRGQEQETQYF

j_gene: TRBJ2-1
d_gene: .
abundance: .
v_gene: TRBV9
CDR3nt: TGTGCCAGCAGCGACGTTGTTGGGTTCCAGTCTTACAATGAGCAGTTCTTC
CDR3aa: CASSDVVGFQSYNEQFF

j_gene: TRBJ2-7
d_gene: TRBD2
abundance: .
v_gene: TRBV2
CDR3nt: TGTGCCAGCAGTTTCGAGACTAGCGGGGAACAGACCTACGAGCAGTACTTC
CDR3aa: CASSFETSGEQTYEQYF

j_gene: TRBJ1-2
d_gene: .
abundance: .
v_gene: TRBV7-9
CDR3nt: TGTGCCAGCAGCCCCCCGCAGGGGAATTCGGGCTACACCTTC
CDR3aa: CASSPPQGNSGYTF

j_gene: TRBJ2-7
d_gene: TRBD1
abundance: .
v_gene: TRBV27
CDR3nt: TGTGCCAGCATGTCTACGACCCGGGACAGAACCTACGAGCAGTACTTC
CDR3aa: CASMSTTRDRTYEQYF

j_gene: TRBJ2-1
d_gene: TRBD2
abundance: .
v_gene: TRBV7-9
CDR3nt: TGTGCCAGCAGCTTTCCAGGGACTAGCGGAGGAAACAATGAGCAGTTCTTC
CDR3aa: CASSFPGTSGGNNEQFF

j_gene: TRBJ2-1
d_gene: .
abundance: .
v_gene: TRBV6-6
CDR3nt: TGTGCCAGCAGTTATGGGGACATCGAGACCTACAATGAGCAGTTCTTC
CDR3aa: CASSYGDIETYNEQFF